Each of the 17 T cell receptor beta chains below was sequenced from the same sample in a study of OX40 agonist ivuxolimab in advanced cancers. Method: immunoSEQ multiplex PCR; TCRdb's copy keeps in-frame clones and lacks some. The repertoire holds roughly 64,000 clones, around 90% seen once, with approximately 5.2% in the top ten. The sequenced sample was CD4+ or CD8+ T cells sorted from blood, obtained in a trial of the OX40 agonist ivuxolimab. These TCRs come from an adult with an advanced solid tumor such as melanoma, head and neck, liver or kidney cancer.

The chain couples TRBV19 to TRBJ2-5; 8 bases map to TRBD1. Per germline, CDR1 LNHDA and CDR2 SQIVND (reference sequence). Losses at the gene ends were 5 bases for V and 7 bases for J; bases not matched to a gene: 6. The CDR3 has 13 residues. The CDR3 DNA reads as TGTGCCAGTAGTCCGACAGGGGCAGGGACCCAGTACTTC. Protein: CASSPTGAGTQYF. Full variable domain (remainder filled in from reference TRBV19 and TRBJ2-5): DGGITQSPKYLFRKEGQNVTLSCEQNLNHDAMYWYRQDPGQGLRLIYYSQIVNDFQKGDIAEGYSVSREKKESFPLTVTSAQKNPTAFYLCASSPTGAGTQYFGPGTRLLVL.

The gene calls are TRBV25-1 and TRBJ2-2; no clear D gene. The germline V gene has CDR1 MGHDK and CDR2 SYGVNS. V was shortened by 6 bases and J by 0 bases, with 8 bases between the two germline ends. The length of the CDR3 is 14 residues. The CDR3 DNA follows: TGTGCCAGCAGGGGCACATCGAACACCGGGGAGCTGTTTTTT. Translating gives CASRGTSNTGELFF.

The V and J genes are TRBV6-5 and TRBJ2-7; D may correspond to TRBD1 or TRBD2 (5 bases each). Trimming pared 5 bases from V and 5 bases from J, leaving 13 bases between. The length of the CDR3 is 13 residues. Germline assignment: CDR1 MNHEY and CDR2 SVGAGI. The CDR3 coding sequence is TGTGCCAGCAGTGCCCCGGGGACGGACGAGCAGTACTTC. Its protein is CASSAPGTDEQYF.

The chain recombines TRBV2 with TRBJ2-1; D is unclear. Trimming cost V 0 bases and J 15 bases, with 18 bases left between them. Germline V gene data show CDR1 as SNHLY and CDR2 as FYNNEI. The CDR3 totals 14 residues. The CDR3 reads CASSEAHGMGVRFF. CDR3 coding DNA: TGTGCCAGCAGTGAAGCCCACGGTATGGGCGTTCGGTTCTTC.

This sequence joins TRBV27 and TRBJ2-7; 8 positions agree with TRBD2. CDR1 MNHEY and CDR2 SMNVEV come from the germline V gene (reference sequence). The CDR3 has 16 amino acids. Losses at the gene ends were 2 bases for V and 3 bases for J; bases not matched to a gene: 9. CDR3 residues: CASSLSRLATNYEQYF. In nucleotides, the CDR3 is TGTGCCAGCAGTTTAAGCCGACTAGCGACCAACTACGAGCAGTACTTC.

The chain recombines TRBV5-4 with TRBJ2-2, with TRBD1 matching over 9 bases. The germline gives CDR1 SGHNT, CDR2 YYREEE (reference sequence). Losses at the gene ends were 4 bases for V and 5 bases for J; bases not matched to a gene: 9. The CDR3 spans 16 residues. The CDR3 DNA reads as TGTGCCAGCAGCCTCTCGGGACAGGGAAGGACCGGGGAGCTGTTTTTT. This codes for CASSLSGQGRTGELFF.

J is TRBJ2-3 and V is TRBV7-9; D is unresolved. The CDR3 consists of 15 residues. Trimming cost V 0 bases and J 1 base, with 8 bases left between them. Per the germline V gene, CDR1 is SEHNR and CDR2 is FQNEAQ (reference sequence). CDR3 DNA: TGTGCCAGCAGCTTAGCACAGCCTGGCACAGATACGCAGTATTTT. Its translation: CASSLAQPGTDTQYF. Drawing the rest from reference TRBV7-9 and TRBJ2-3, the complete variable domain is DTGVSQNPRHKITKRGQNVTFRCDPISEHNRLYWYRQTLGQGPEFLTYFQNEAQLEKSRLLSDRFSAERPKGSFSTLEIQRTEQGDSAMYLCASSLAQPGTDTQYFGPGTRLTVL.

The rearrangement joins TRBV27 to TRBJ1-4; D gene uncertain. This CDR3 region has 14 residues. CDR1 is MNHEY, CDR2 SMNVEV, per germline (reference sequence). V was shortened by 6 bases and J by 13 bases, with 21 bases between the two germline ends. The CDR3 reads CASRTGPAPGRLFF. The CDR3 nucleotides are TGTGCCAGCAGGACCGGGCCTGCGCCTGGCAGACTGTTTTTT.

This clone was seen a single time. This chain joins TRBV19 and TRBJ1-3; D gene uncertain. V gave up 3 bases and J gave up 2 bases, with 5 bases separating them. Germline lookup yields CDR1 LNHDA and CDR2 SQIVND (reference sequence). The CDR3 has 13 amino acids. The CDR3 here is CASSISAGNTIYF. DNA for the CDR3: TGTGCCAGTAGTATTTCGGCTGGAAACACCATATATTTT.

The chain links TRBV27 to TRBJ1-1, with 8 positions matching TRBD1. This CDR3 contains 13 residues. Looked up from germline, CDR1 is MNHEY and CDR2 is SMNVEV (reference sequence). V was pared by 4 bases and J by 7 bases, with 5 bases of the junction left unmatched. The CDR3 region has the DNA TGTGCCAGCAGTTCGGACAGGGTTTATGAAGCTTTCTTT. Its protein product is CASSSDRVYEAFF.

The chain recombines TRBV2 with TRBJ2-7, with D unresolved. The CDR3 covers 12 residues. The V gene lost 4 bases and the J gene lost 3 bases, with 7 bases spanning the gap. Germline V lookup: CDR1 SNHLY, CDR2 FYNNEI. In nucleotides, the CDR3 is TGTGCCAGCAGTGCTGACATCTACGAGCAGTACTTC. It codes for CASSADIYEQYF.

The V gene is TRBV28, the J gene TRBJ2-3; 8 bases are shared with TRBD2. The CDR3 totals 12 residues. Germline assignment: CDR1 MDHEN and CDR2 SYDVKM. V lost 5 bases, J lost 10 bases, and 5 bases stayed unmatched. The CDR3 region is CASSAGREAQYF. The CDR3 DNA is TGTGCCAGCAGTGCCGGGAGGGAGGCGCAGTATTTT.

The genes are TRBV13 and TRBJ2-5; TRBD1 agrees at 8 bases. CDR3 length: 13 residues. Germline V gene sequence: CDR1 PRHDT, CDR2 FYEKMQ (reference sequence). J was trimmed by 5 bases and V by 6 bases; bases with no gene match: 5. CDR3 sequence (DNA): TGTGCCAGCAGGCGACAGGGGACGGAGACCCAGTACTTC. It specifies CASRRQGTETQYF. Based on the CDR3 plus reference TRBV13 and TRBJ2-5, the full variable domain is AAGVIQSPRHLIKEKRETATLKCYPIPRHDTVYWYQQGPGQDPQFLISFYEKMQSDKGSIPDRFSAQQFSDYHSELNMSSLELGDSALYFCASRRQGTETQYFGPGTRLLVL.

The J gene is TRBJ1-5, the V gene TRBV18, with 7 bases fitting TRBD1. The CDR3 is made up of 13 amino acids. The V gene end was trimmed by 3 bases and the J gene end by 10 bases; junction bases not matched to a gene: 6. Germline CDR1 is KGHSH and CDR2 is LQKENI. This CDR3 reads CASSPGQSYPQHF. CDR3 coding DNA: TGTGCCAGCTCACCGGGACAGTCCTACCCCCAGCATTTT.

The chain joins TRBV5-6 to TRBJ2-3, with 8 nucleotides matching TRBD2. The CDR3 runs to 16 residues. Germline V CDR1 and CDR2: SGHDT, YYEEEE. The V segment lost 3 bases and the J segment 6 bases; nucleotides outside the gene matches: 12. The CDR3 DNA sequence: TGTGCCAGCAGCTCCTATAAGCGGGAGAAGGGGGATACGCAGTATTTT. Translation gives CASSSYKREKGDTQYF.

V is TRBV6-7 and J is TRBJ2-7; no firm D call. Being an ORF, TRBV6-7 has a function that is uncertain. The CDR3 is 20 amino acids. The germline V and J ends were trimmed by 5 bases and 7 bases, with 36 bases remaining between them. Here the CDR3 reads CASSNPRVDPKCRPLREQYF. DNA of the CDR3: TGTGCCAGCAGTAACCCCCGGGTAGACCCGAAGTGCAGACCCCTACGAGAGCAGTACTTC.

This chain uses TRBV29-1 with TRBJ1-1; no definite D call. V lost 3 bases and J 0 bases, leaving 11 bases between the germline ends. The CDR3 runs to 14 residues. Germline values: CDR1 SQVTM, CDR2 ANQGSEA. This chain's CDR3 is CSVDVRGMNTEAFF. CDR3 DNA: TGCAGCGTTGACGTACGGGGAATGAACACTGAAGCTTTCTTT.